This is a list of T cell receptor beta chains from one sample in a study of graft-versus-host responses after intestinal transplantation. Some clones are missing from TCRdb's copy, which holds only in-frame ones; the method was immunoSEQ multiplex PCR. The sample has more than 20,000 clones; less than 90% are singletons. The specimen was PBMCs, collected 28 days after intestinal transplant. The receptors originated from a human patient who received an intestinal transplant, so some T cells may come from the graft donor. Both conserved end residues are part of each CDR3. A D gene is named only where the DNA matches it firmly. Clone sizes are given selectively: once, few, many, or a class where the clone is expanded.

>TRBV18|TRBJ2-2|NA|NA
TGTGCCAGCTCACCACCGTACCCCGACACCGGGGAGCTGTTTTTT
CASSPPYPDTGELFF
>TRBV10-2|TRBJ2-7|NA|NA
TGCGCCAGCAGTGCCCCACAGGGCCGCTCCTACGAGCAGTACTTC
CASSAPQGRSYEQYF
>TRBV9|TRBJ2-3|NA|TRBD2
TGTGCCAGCAGCGTAGGCCTAGCGGTCACAGATACGCAGTATTTT
CASSVGLAVTDTQYF
>TRBV30|TRBJ2-2|once|TRBD1
TGTGCCTGGAGTGACGTCAGGGGGACCGGGGAGCTGTTTTTT
CAWSDVRGTGELFF
>TRBV10-3|TRBJ2-5|NA|NA
TGTGCCATCAGTGAAGGGTTGGCGGAGACCCAGTACTTC
CAISEGLAETQYF
>TRBV11-2|TRBJ1-1|NA|TRBD1
TGTGCCAGCATGAGCCGGGACAGGGGTGAAGCTTTCTTT
CASMSRDRGEAFF
>TRBV19|TRBJ1-6|NA|NA
TGTGCCAGTAGTACAGACGGATATAATTCATCCCTCCACTTT
CASSTDGYNSSLHF
>TRBV28|TRBJ1-3|NA|NA
TGTGCCAGCACCCAGGGAACAGGGACCGGAAACACCATATATTTT
CASTQGTGTGNTIYF
>TRBV5-1|TRBJ2-7|few|NA
TGCGCCAGCAGCTTGGGGGGGTATTCCTACGAGCAGTACTTC
CASSLGGYSYEQYF
>TRBV28|TRBJ2-7|once|TRBD2
TGTGCCAGCAGAGGGACTAGCGGGAGGCTAGGCGAGCAGTACTTC
CASRGTSGRLGEQYF
>TRBV6-6|TRBJ2-1|few|NA
TGTGCCAGCAGTTACTCCAGCTACAATGAGCAGTTCTTC
CASSYSSYNEQFF
>TRBV2|TRBJ1-1|NA|NA
TGTGCCAGCAGTGGACGGTCGAACACTGAAGCTTTCTTT
CASSGRSNTEAFF
>TRBV7-9|TRBJ2-1|NA|NA
TGTGCCAGCAGCTTATTAAAGGGCGCCTACAATGAGCAGTTCTTC
CASSLLKGAYNEQFF
>TRBV9|TRBJ2-2|NA|NA
TGTGCCAGCAAAGCGACGAACACCGGGGAGCTGTTTTTT
CASKATNTGELFF
>TRBV5-1|TRBJ1-2|NA|NA
TGCGCCAGCAGCTTGGGGGGCGGGGAAACGCCCTATGGCTACACCTTC
CASSLGGGETPYGYTF
>TRBV9|TRBJ2-3|NA|TRBD2
TGTGCCAGCAGCACATCGGGACTAGGTCCAGATACGCAGTATTTT
CASSTSGLGPDTQYF
>TRBV28|TRBJ2-4|NA|NA
TGTGCCAGCAGTTCGTCAAGCCTAGCCAAAAACATTCAGTACTTC
CASSSSSLAKNIQYF
>TRBV10-3|TRBJ1-2|NA|TRBD1
TGTGCCATCAGTGAGTTAGGGACAGGGGGCTATGGCTACACCTTC
CAISELGTGGYGYTF
>TRBV5-1|TRBJ2-7|once|TRBD2
TGCGCCAGCAGGACCAGACTAGCGGGAGATACCGACTACGAGCAGTACTTC
CASRTRLAGDTDYEQYF
>TRBV7-2|TRBJ2-7|few|NA
TGTGCCAGCAGCTTGGGGAGAGACGGATCCTACGAGCAGTACTTC
CASSLGRDGSYEQYF
>TRBV10-2|TRBJ1-5|NA|NA
TGCGCCGGCAGTGAGTGGGCTCCAGGGGAAAATCAGCCCCAGCATTTT
CAGSEWAPGENQPQHF
>TRBV27|TRBJ2-7|NA|NA
TGTGCCAGCAGTCTCCTGACAGACTACGAGCAGTACTTC
CASSLLTDYEQYF
>TRBV7-3|TRBJ2-5|NA|TRBD2
TGTGCCAGCAGCGCCGGACTAGCGCCACAAGAGACCCAGTACTTC
CASSAGLAPQETQYF
>TRBV4-1|TRBJ2-5|NA|NA
TGCGCCAGCAGCCAAGACGGACACGGGTTGGAGACCCAGTACTTC
CASSQDGHGLETQYF
>TRBV5-4|TRBJ2-7|NA|TRBD2
TGTGCCAGCAGCTTGATGTCTAGCGGTCACTCCTACGAGCAGTACTTC
CASSLMSSGHSYEQYF
>TRBV28|TRBJ2-1|NA|TRBD1
TGTGCCAGCAGTTTTAGGGACAGGTCTAATAATGAGCAGTTCTTC
CASSFRDRSNNEQFF
>TRBV4-2|TRBJ1-6|NA|NA
TGTGCCAGCAGCCAAGAAGGGCAGGGAAACTCACCCCTCCACTTT
CASSQEGQGNSPLHF
>TRBV29-1|TRBJ1-2|NA|TRBD1
TGCAGCGTTGACCGCCGGGACAGGATGCGCCGCACCTTC
CSVDRRDRMRRTF
>TRBV6-5|TRBJ2-3|NA|NA
TGTGCCAGCAGTTACTACGGGTCTAGCACAGATACGCAGTATTTT
CASSYYGSSTDTQYF
>TRBV11-1|TRBJ2-7|NA|TRBD2
TGTGCCAGCAGCTTAGCAAGGACTAGCGGGAGCGAGCAGTACTTC
CASSLARTSGSEQYF
>TRBV5-1|TRBJ2-5|NA|NA
TGCGCCAGCAGCTTTTCAGGGCAAGAGACCCAGTACTTC
CASSFSGQETQYF
>TRBV5-3|TRBJ1-2|NA|TRBD1
TGTGCCAGAAGCCTCCCGGACAGGGGCCATGGCTACACCTTC
CARSLPDRGHGYTF
>TRBV5-6|TRBJ1-5|NA|NA
TGTGCCAGCAGCTTGAACAATCAGCCCCAGCATTTT
CASSLNNQPQHF
>TRBV10-3|TRBJ1-1|NA|NA
TGTGCCATCAGTGAGTCGAGGGACACTGAAGCTTTCTTT
CAISESRDTEAFF
>TRBV7-6|TRBJ2-3|NA|NA
TGTGCCAGCAGCTTCGCCGCCGACAGGCCCTCCACAGATACGCAGTATTTT
CASSFAADRPSTDTQYF
>TRBV9|TRBJ1-1|NA|NA
TGTGCCAGCAGCCCAGTTGGGGGCGGTACTGAAGCTTTCTTT
CASSPVGGGTEAFF
>TRBV5-1|TRBJ1-1|few|NA
TGCGCCAGCAGCTTGATCCGGGGCTCTGAAGCTTTCTTT
CASSLIRGSEAFF
>TRBV11-2|TRBJ2-3|NA|TRBD2
TGTGCCAGCAGCTTATCCCCGTTAGCGGGAGGAACCACAGATACGCAGTATTTT
CASSLSPLAGGTTDTQYF
>TRBV7-3|TRBJ1-1|NA|NA
TGTGCCAGCAGCTTAACCGGGGGGCACACTGAAGCTTTCTTT
CASSLTGGHTEAFF
>TRBV5-3|TRBJ2-7|NA|TRBD2
TGTGCCAGACGGCCTAGCGGGATTATAGGCTCCTACGAGCAGTACTTC
CARRPSGIIGSYEQYF
>TRBV5-6|TRBJ2-3|NA|NA
TGTGCCAGCAGCTTAATGGGTGGAGCCACAGATACGCAGTATTTT
CASSLMGGATDTQYF